This TCR beta chain came from a study of T cell responses to AZD1222 COVID-19 vaccine. The CDR3 is 9 amino acids. Germline V gene sequence: CDR1 SQVTM, CDR2 ANQGSEA. V was clipped by 0 bases and J by 15 bases, with 6 bases between them. The data were produced by immunoSEQ multiplex PCR, yet TCRdb's version contains in-frame clones alone and is incomplete. The sample lists 95,000 to 150,000 clones; approximately 92% were seen once. Here the sequenced sample was peripheral blood, taken on day 0 of AZD1222 vaccination. The source is an adult in good health. The chain is built from TRBV29-1 and TRBJ2-1; D gene uncertain. CDR3 DNA sequence: TGCAGCGTTGAAGATTTTAGGTTCTTC. Encoded protein: CSVEDFRFF.